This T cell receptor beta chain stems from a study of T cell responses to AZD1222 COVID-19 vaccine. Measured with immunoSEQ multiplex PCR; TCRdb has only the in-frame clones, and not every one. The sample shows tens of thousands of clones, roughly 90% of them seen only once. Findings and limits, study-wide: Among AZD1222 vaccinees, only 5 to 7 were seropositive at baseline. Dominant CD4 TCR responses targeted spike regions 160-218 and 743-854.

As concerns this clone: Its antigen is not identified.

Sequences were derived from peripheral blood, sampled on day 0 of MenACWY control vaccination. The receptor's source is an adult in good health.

The CDR3 protein is CASSFRGGRGRGNTIYF. The CDR3 DNA sequence: TGTGCCAGCAGCTTTCGCGGGGGGAGGGGACGAGGAAACACCATATATTTT. V gene TRBV7-2 combines with J gene TRBJ1-3, with D possibly being TRBD1 (5 bases). Deletions cut 3 bases from V and 4 bases from J, with 19 bases between. Looked up from germline, CDR1 is SGHTA and CDR2 is FQGNSA. This CDR3 is 17 amino acids long. Drawing the rest from reference TRBV7-2 and TRBJ1-3, the complete variable domain is GAGVSQSPSNKVTEKGKDVELRCDPISGHTALYWYRQSLGQGLEFLIYFQGNSAPDKSGLPSDRFSAERTGGSVSTLTIQRTQQEDSAVYLCASSFRGGRGRGNTIYFGEGSWLTVV.